The next 20 T cell receptor beta chains were all read from a single sample in a study of blood T cell repertoires in COVID-19. Method: immunoSEQ multiplex PCR; TCRdb's copy keeps in-frame clones and lacks some. Here the sample spans 160,000 or so clones, 75% to 85% being singletons. Sequenced material: peripheral blood. The receptors originated from a woman between 45 and 60 years old with acute or convalescent COVID-19.

This rearrangement joins TRBV7-2 to TRBJ2-7; D uncertain. V lost 5 bases to trimming and J lost 0 bases, with 11 bases between them. The CDR3 covers 14 residues. Germline V gene lookup returns CDR1 SGHTA and CDR2 FQGNSA. The CDR3: CASSPDRNSYEQYF. For the CDR3, the DNA is TGTGCCAGCAGCCCAGATCGCAACTCCTACGAGCAGTACTTC.

The genes are TRBV7-8 and TRBJ1-5; D is possibly TRBD1 (5 bases). Germline CDR1 reads SGHVS; CDR2 reads FQNEAQ. Between the trimmed V and J ends, which lost 3 bases and 4 bases, there was a span of 10 bases. CDR3 length: 14 residues. This CDR3 reads CASSFSDINQPQHF. The CDR3 DNA sequence: TGTGCCAGCAGCTTTTCGGACATAAATCAGCCCCAGCATTTT.

This clone was counted once. The rearrangement uses TRBV24-1 and TRBJ2-2; 14 bases align to TRBD2. J gave up 4 bases and V 4 bases, and 4 bases lay outside the gene matches. Germline V gene sequence: CDR1 KGHDR, CDR2 SFDVKD. The CDR3 consists of 17 residues. The CDR3 DNA reads as TGTGCCACCAGTGACCAGGGACTAGCGGGAGTCACCGGGGAGCTGTTTTTT. Its protein product is CATSDQGLAGVTGELFF.

The chain employs TRBV7-2 and TRBJ1-2; 7 positions match TRBD1. With V trimmed by 5 bases and J by 3 bases, 9 bases remained unmatched. In germline, CDR1 is SGHTA, CDR2 FQGNSA. This CDR3 comprises 15 residues. CDR3 sequence: CASSPSRGVYYGYTF. CDR3 coding DNA: TGTGCCAGCAGCCCATCCAGGGGGGTTTACTATGGCTACACCTTC.

The chain has TRBV14 and TRBJ2-3, with TRBD2 identical over 7 bases. This CDR3 region has 16 residues. Looked up from germline, CDR1 is SGHDN and CDR2 is FVKESK. J was trimmed by 2 bases and V by 1 base; bases with no gene match: 6. The CDR3: CASSQGPSGLTDTQYF. CDR3 DNA: TGTGCCAGCAGCCAAGGGCCTAGCGGACTCACAGATACGCAGTATTTT. The variable domain in full, completed from reference TRBV14 and TRBJ2-3, reads EAGVTQFPSHSVIEKGQTVTLRCDPISGHDNLYWYRRVMGKEIKFLLHFVKESKQDESGMPNNRFLAERTGGTYSTLKVQPAELEDSGVYFCASSQGPSGLTDTQYFGPGTRLTVL.

The V call is TRBV7-2, the J call TRBJ1-1, with D hard to call. Trimming left V 5 bases short and J 6 bases short, with 16 bases between. This CDR3 contains 14 residues. Germline loops: CDR1 SGHTA, CDR2 FQGNSA. Written as DNA, the CDR3 is TGTGCCAGCAGCATTGACTTCGCCCCCTCTGAAGCTTTCTTT. Its translation: CASSIDFAPSEAFF.

This clone was picked up a small number of times. The gene calls are TRBV4-3 and TRBJ1-3; perhaps TRBD1 as D (5 bases). This CDR3 spans 18 amino acids. V dropped 1 base and J dropped 0 bases, with 16 bases sitting between them. Germline V gene data show CDR1 as LGHNA and CDR2 as YSLEER. The CDR3 DNA follows: TGCGCCAGCAGCCAAGCCGCGTTTGGGCAGGGCTCTGGAAACACCATATATTTT. This sequence encodes CASSQAAFGQGSGNTIYF.

The chain joins TRBV28 to TRBJ1-3; TRBD1 aligns across 7 bases. CDR1 is MDHEN, CDR2 SYDVKM, per germline. The CDR3 is 14 residues long. Losses at the gene ends were 8 bases for V and 6 bases for J; bases not matched to a gene: 10. CDR3 residues: CASGKTGTANTIYF. The CDR3 DNA reads TGTGCCAGCGGAAAGACAGGGACAGCAAACACCATATATTTT. Supplemented by reference TRBV28 and TRBJ1-3, the full variable domain reads DVKVTQSSRYLVKRTGEKVFLECVQDMDHENMFWYRQDPGLGLRLIYFSYDVKMKEKGDIPEGYSVSREKKERFSLILESASTNQTSMYLCASGKTGTANTIYFGEGSWLTVV.

This chain connects TRBV19 to TRBJ1-2; D not certain. Germline V gene data show CDR1 as LNHDA and CDR2 as SQIVND (reference sequence). This CDR3 spans 12 amino acids. The ends were cut back, 5 bases at V and 8 bases at J, with 12 bases in the middle. CDR3 nucleotides: TGTGCCAGTAGTCTCCAAAGGCGGGGCTACACCTTC. Its protein is CASSLQRRGYTF.

The J gene is TRBJ1-5, the V gene TRBV24-1; possible D gene TRBD1, 6 bases. Germline lookup yields CDR1 KGHDR and CDR2 SFDVKD. V lost 7 bases and J 10 bases, leaving 22 bases between the germline ends. This CDR3 spans 15 amino acids. CDR3: CATREVWAGVTPQHF. As DNA, the CDR3 is TGTGCCACCAGGGAGGTTTGGGCAGGGGTCACACCCCAGCATTTT.

This clone was seen just once. This chain connects TRBV12-3 or TRBV12-4 to TRBJ2-3; D gene uncertain. The CDR3 has 13 residues. Trimming stripped 6 bases from V and 1 base from J, with 8 bases between. Written as DNA, the CDR3 is TGTGCCAGCAGCCGTACGGGCACAGATACGCAGTATTTT. Protein: CASSRTGTDTQYF.

The V and J genes are TRBV7-2 and TRBJ1-2; TRBD1 aligns across 8 bases. Looked up from germline, CDR1 is SGHTA and CDR2 is FQGNSA. The CDR3 has 15 amino acids. J was trimmed by 4 bases and V by 1 base; bases with no gene match: 5. For the CDR3, the DNA is TGTGCCAGCAGCTTAGGCCGGACAGGGCCCTATGGCTACACCTTC. Protein product: CASSLGRTGPYGYTF.

The rearrangement uses TRBV25-1 and TRBJ1-4, with 9 bases identical to TRBD1. The germline gives CDR1 MGHDK, CDR2 SYGVNS. This CDR3 contains 15 residues. The J segment lost 5 bases and the V segment lost 5 bases, leaving 6 bases of the junction unmatched. The CDR3 loop is CASSPPGTGNEKLFF. The DNA of the CDR3 is TGTGCCAGCAGTCCTCCCGGGACAGGGAATGAAAAACTGTTTTTT.

This sequence joins TRBV12-3 or TRBV12-4 and TRBJ1-3; 7 bases match TRBD1. This CDR3 has 13 residues. The V and J ends lost 5 bases and 9 bases, in that order; junction bases with no gene match: 7. The CDR3, as DNA: TGTGCCAGCAGTGCACTCGACAGGGCCACCATATATTTT. Translated, it gives CASSALDRATIYF.

V usage is TRBV7-8 and J usage is TRBJ2-7, with D tentatively TRBD1 (6 bases). Germline V CDR1 and CDR2: SGHVS, FQNEAQ. Deletions cut 1 base from V and 0 bases from J, with 10 bases between. The CDR3 contains 15 residues. In DNA form, the CDR3 reads TGTGCCAGCAGCTTAGGGAGGACAGTCTCCTACGAGCAGTACTTC. It specifies CASSLGRTVSYEQYF.

The rearrangement uses TRBV19 and TRBJ1-2; D gene uncertain. The CDR3 extends over 16 amino acids. V was shortened by 0 bases and J by 3 bases, with 14 bases between the two germline ends. The germline V gene has CDR1 LNHDA and CDR2 SQIVND (reference sequence). The CDR3: CASSIEATPRDYGYTF. CDR3 bases: TGTGCCAGTAGTATAGAGGCGACTCCCCGGGACTATGGCTACACCTTC.

The gene calls are TRBV2 and TRBJ1-5; a weak D match, TRBD1 (5 bases). This CDR3 is 14 amino acids long. Trimming cost V 1 base and J 7 bases, with 11 bases left between them. CDR1 SNHLY and CDR2 FYNNEI come from the germline V gene. CDR3 in DNA: TGTGCCAGCAGTGAAGTACTCAGGGAACAGCCCCAGCATTTT. Residues: CASSEVLREQPQHF.

The chain carries TRBV27 and TRBJ2-1, with a possible D match to TRBD2 (6 bases). V lost 4 bases and J lost 3, with 19 bases in between. The CDR3 totals 17 residues. Per the germline V gene, CDR1 is MNHEY and CDR2 is SMNVEV (reference sequence). This CDR3 reads CASSSSLGRDFYNEQFF. The DNA of the CDR3 is TGTGCCAGCAGTTCTAGTTTGGGCAGGGACTTCTACAATGAGCAGTTCTTC.

The gene calls are TRBV5-5 and TRBJ2-2; 11 nucleotides agree with TRBD1. V dropped 5 bases and J dropped 6; count of bases not matched to a gene: 9. The V gene's germline CDR1 is SGHKS and CDR2 YYEKEE (reference sequence). CDR3 size: 16 residues. The DNA for the CDR3 is TGTGCCAGCAGTTTGACGGGACAGGGGGTAGCCGGGGAGCTGTTTTTT. Its translation is CASSLTGQGVAGELFF.

The rearrangement links TRBV9 to TRBJ2-3, with 11 bases lining up with TRBD2. Germline V lookup: CDR1 SGDLS, CDR2 YYNGEE. This CDR3 contains 15 residues. V trimming: 5 bases; J trimming: 2 bases; junction bases outside the gene matches: 4. CDR3 DNA: TGTGCCAGCAGTAAGACTAGCGGGGACACAGATACGCAGTATTTT. It translates to CASSKTSGDTDTQYF. The whole variable domain, filled in from reference TRBV9 and TRBJ2-3, reads DSGVTQTPKHLITATGQRVTLRCSPRSGDLSVYWYQQSLDQGLQFLIQYYNGEERAKGNILERFSAQQFPDLHSELNLSSLELGDSALYFCASSKTSGDTDTQYFGPGTRLTVL.